These 15 T cell receptor beta chains were all obtained from the same sample, sequenced in a study of OX40 agonist ivuxolimab in advanced cancers. Here immunoSEQ multiplex PCR was the method, and the copy in TCRdb shows in-frame clones only, minus some. The sample includes about 81,000 clones, approximately 90% of them seen just once. This material consisted of CD4+ or CD8+ T cells sorted from blood, taken in a trial of the OX40 agonist ivuxolimab. The receptors originated from an adult with an advanced solid tumor such as melanoma, head and neck, liver or kidney cancer.

The J gene is TRBJ1-2, the V gene TRBV9, with D unresolved. V lost 4 bases to trimming and J lost 8 bases, with 18 bases between them. The CDR3 has 14 amino acids. Germline loops: CDR1 SGDLS, CDR2 YYNGEE. The CDR3 region is CASSPSQGPHGYTF. The CDR3 DNA reads as TGTGCCAGCAGCCCAAGCCAAGGACCCCACGGCTACACCTTC.

This clone was observed a handful of times. The J gene is TRBJ1-4, the V gene TRBV14; 7 bases match TRBD1. The V segment lost 2 bases and the J segment 3 bases; nucleotides outside the gene matches: 3. Germline V gene sequence: CDR1 SGHDN, CDR2 FVKESK. The CDR3 covers 15 residues. CDR3 sequence: CASSQRQGANEKLFF. The CDR3 DNA reads as TGTGCCAGCAGCCAACGACAGGGCGCTAATGAAAAACTGTTTTTT.

V gene TRBV11-2 combines with J gene TRBJ1-2; D possibly corresponds to TRBD1 (6 bases). V was clipped by 5 bases and J by 8 bases, with 12 bases between them. The CDR3 runs to 12 residues. Germline V gene lookup returns CDR1 SGHAT and CDR2 FQNNGV. The CDR3 region is CASSLGQYGYTF. In DNA form, the CDR3 reads TGTGCCAGCAGCCTCGGACAGTACGGCTACACCTTC.

This clone was recorded once. The chain uses TRBV6-5 and TRBJ2-7, with TRBD1 identical over 9 bases. Trimming at V came to 5 bases and at J to 5 bases, leaving 7 bases not matched to a gene. Germline CDR1 reads MNHEY; CDR2 reads SVGAGI. The length of the CDR3 is 14 residues. CDR3 protein: CASSPLGTGHEQYF. In nucleotides, the CDR3 is TGTGCCAGCAGTCCTCTAGGGACAGGGCACGAGCAGTACTTC.

This clone is a singleton in its sample. The chain links TRBV19 to TRBJ1-2; weak D call: TRBD1 (5 bases). V shed 10 bases and J shed 8 bases, with 17 bases lying between them. There are 12 residues in the CDR3. The germline V gene encodes CDR1 LNHDA and CDR2 SQIVND (reference sequence). Here the CDR3 reads CATAGSLKGYTF. CDR3 nucleotide sequence: TGTGCCACGGCAGGGTCCCTCAAGGGCTACACCTTC.

The chain employs TRBV29-1 and TRBJ1-1, with 7 bases matching TRBD1. CDR3 length equals 17 residues. Germline CDR1 reads SQVTM; CDR2 reads ANQGSEA. V shed 6 bases and J 1 base; nucleotides not matched to a gene: 17. The CDR3 nucleotides are TGCAGCGTAGCACTAGACAGGGCGGGGTGGTCGAACACTGAAGCTTTCTTT. This encodes CSVALDRAGWSNTEAFF.

The rearrangement uses TRBV15 and TRBJ1-1, with 7 bases matching TRBD1. CDR1 LNHNV and CDR2 YYDKDF come from the germline V gene (reference sequence). Losses at the gene ends were 4 bases for V and 6 bases for J; bases not matched to a gene: 8. CDR3 length: 14 amino acids. CDR3 coding DNA: TGTGCCACCAGCACCTTAGGGACAGTTTCTGAAGCTTTCTTT. Translating gives CATSTLGTVSEAFF.

The J gene is TRBJ2-5, the V gene TRBV19; D gene unclear. The CDR3 consists of 11 residues. V was cut by 1 base and J by 6 bases, with 3 bases left in between. Germline loops: CDR1 LNHDA, CDR2 SQIVND (reference sequence). The CDR3 DNA reads TGTGCCAGTAGTATAGCCAAGACCCAGTACTTC. It translates to CASSIAKTQYF.

As to this clone: At the DNA level, this CDR3 is encoded by other sequences in the same sample as well. V is TRBV5-1 and J is TRBJ2-5; 10 bases fit TRBD1. The CDR3 has 14 residues. Per the germline V gene, CDR1 is SGHRS and CDR2 is YFSETQ. The V segment lost 4 bases and the J segment 4 bases; nucleotides outside the gene matches: 4. The CDR3 bases are TGCGCCAGCAGCCCCGGACAGGGGGGAGAGACCCAGTACTTC. Its translation: CASSPGQGGETQYF.

The chain has TRBV5-6 and TRBJ1-1; tentative D call: TRBD1 (5 bases). This CDR3 comprises 12 residues. Trimming left V 3 bases short and J 11 bases short, with 14 bases between. Looked up from germline, CDR1 is SGHDT and CDR2 is YYEEEE. The CDR3 region has the DNA TGTGCCAGCAGCTACCCTCCGGGGGAGGCTTTCTTT. It specifies CASSYPPGEAFF. Full variable domain (rest looked up from reference TRBV5-6 and TRBJ1-1): DAGVTQSPTHLIKTRGQQVTLRCSPKSGHDTVSWYQQALGQGPQFIFQYYEEEERQRGNFPDRFSGHQFPNYSSELNVNALLLGDSALYLCASSYPPGEAFFGQGTRLTVV.

CDR3 sequence reads: CSVRGAGYTF. DNA for the CDR3: TGCAGTGTGCGAGGGGCAGGCTACACCTTC. The chain combines TRBV20-1 with TRBJ1-2; maybe TRBD1 (5 bases). Trimming left V 7 bases short and J 8 bases short, with 11 bases between. The germline CDR1 and CDR2 sequences are DFQATT and SNEGSKA (reference sequence). The CDR3 is made up of 10 amino acids.

The J gene is TRBJ1-2, the V gene TRBV7-9; D is ambiguous. V dropped 4 bases and J dropped 6 bases, with 18 bases sitting between them. The CDR3 covers 15 residues. From germline, CDR1 is SEHNR and CDR2 FQNEAQ (reference sequence). CDR3 loop: CASSSPPTSGHGYTF. The CDR3 nucleotides are TGTGCCAGCAGCTCCCCCCCCACCTCCGGTCATGGCTACACCTTC.

As DNA, the CDR3 is TGTGCCAGCAGCGCGTCCTGGGGGGTGGCGGGCGAGCAGTACTTC. Its translation: CASSASWGVAGEQYF. The V gene is TRBV4-2, the J gene TRBJ2-7; possible D gene TRBD2, 6 bases. CDR3 length: 15 residues. CDR1 and CDR2 (germline): LGHNA, YNFKEQ. V was cut by 5 bases and J by 6 bases, with 20 bases left in between.

This sequence joins TRBV29-1 and TRBJ1-1; D ambiguous. The CDR3 covers 15 residues. Per the germline V gene, CDR1 is SQVTM and CDR2 is ANQGSEA. Trimming left V 7 bases short and J 4 bases short, with 22 bases between. In DNA, the CDR3 is TGCAGCGCCCAACCGCGGCAATCCTCGAGCACTGAAGCTTTCTTT. This translates into CSAQPRQSSSTEAFF.

This clone has just one count. The chain recombines TRBV2 with TRBJ1-1, with 7 positions matching TRBD1. Per germline, CDR1 SNHLY and CDR2 FYNNEI. CDR3 length: 14 residues. J gave up 2 bases and V 8 bases, and 8 bases lay outside the gene matches. DNA for the CDR3: TGTGCCAGCGGTGGACAGGAACTAAACACTGAAGCTTTCTTT. Translated: CASGGQELNTEAFF. Supplemented by reference TRBV2 and TRBJ1-1, the full variable domain reads EPEVTQTPSHQVTQMGQEVILRCVPISNHLYFYWYRQILGQKVEFLVSFYNNEISEKSEIFDDQFSVERPDGSNFTLKIRSTKLEDSAMYFCASGGQELNTEAFFGQGTRLTVV.